This TCR beta chain was identified during a study of CD8+ T cells in alopecia areata. For the study at large: In an open-label trial, patients got 5 to 10 mg tofacitinib twice daily. Treatment ran 6 to 18 months, with 6 months of follow-up afterward. Regarding the study as a whole: Significant decreases in scalp clonality and expanded CD8+ clones followed tofacitinib treatment.

V was pared by 1 base and J by 8 bases, with 15 bases between. This CDR3 spans 15 amino acids. Per the germline V gene, CDR1 is SGHTA and CDR2 is FQGNSA. Extraction of RNA preceded its reverse transcription into cDNA, which served as the sequencing template. Sequencing used immunoSEQ multiplex PCR; TCRdb keeps in-frame clones, though not all of them. Of more than 200,000 clones in the sample, around two fifths are singletons; the top ten hold over 2%. A few counts support this clone. The antigen is undetermined. The treatment denotes: oral pan-JAK inhibitor, 5-10 mg twice daily. Isolation of CD4+ and CD8+ T cells from PBMCs was achieved by sorting.

The V gene is TRBV7-2, the J gene TRBJ2-1; D might be TRBD2 (6 bases). The clonotype was recovered from a human donor with alopecia areata. Sequences were derived from CD4+ T cells sorted from blood, sampled around week 36, from a patient treated with tofacitinib. In DNA form, the CDR3 reads TGTGCCAGCAGCTTAGGGGCGGGACGGTCATATGAGCAGTTCTTC. This codes for CASSLGAGRSYEQFF.